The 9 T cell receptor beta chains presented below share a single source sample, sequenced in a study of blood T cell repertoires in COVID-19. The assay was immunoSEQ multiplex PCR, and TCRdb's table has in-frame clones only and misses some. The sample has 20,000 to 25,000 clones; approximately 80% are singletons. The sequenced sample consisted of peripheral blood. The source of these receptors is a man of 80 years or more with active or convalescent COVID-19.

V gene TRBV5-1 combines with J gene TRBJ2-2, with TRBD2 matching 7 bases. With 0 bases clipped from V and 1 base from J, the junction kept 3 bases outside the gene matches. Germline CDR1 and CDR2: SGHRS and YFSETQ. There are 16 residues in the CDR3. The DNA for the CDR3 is TGCGCCAGCAGCTTGGGGGCTAGCGGGAACACCGGGGAGCTGTTTTTT. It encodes CASSLGASGNTGELFF. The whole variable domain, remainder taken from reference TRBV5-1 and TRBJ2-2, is KAGVTQTPRYLIKTRGQQVTLSCSPISGHRSVSWYQQTPGQGLQFLFEYFSETQRNKGNFPGRFSGRQFSNSRSEMNVSTLELGDSALYLCASSLGASGNTGELFFGEGSRLTVL.

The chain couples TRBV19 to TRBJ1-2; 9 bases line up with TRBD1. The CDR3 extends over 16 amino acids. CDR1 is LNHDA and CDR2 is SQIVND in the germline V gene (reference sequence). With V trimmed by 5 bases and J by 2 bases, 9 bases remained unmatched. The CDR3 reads CASSPKPGQGNYGYTF. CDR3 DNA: TGTGCCAGTAGTCCGAAACCGGGACAGGGAAACTATGGCTACACCTTC.

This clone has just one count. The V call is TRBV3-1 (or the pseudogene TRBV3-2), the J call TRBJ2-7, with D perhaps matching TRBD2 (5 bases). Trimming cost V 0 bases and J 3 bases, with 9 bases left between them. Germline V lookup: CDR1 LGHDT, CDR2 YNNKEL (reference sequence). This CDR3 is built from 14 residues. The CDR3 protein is CASSQDFGVYEQYF. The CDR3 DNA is TGTGCCAGCAGCCAAGATTTCGGGGTCTACGAGCAGTACTTC.

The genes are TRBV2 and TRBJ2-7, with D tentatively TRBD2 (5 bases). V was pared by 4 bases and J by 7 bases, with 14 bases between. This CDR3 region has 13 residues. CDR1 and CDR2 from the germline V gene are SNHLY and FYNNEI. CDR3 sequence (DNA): TGTGCCAGCAGTGCGACCCTATCGGGGGAGCAGTACTTC. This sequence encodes CASSATLSGEQYF.

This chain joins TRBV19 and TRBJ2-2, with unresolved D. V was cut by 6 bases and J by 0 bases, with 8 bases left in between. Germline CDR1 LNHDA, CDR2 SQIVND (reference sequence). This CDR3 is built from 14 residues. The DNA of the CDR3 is TGTGCCAGTAGAACGGTTTCGAACACCGGGGAGCTGTTTTTT. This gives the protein CASRTVSNTGELFF. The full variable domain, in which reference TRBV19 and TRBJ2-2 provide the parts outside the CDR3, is DGGITQSPKYLFRKEGQNVTLSCEQNLNHDAMYWYRQDPGQGLRLIYYSQIVNDFQKGDIAEGYSVSREKKESFPLTVTSAQKNPTAFYLCASRTVSNTGELFFGEGSRLTVL.

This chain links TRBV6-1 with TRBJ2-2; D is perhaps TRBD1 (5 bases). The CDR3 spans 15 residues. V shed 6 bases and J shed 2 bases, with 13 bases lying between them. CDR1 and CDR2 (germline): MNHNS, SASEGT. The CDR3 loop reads CASRYTGINTGELFF. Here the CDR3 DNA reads TGTGCCAGCAGATATACAGGAATCAACACCGGGGAGCTGTTTTTT.

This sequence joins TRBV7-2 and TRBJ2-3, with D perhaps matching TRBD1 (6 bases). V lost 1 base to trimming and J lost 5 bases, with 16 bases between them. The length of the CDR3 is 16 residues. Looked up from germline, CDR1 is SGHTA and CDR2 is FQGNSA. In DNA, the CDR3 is TGTGCCAGCAGCTTAGTCAGGGGTGGGGGAGAAGATACGCAGTATTTT. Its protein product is CASSLVRGGGEDTQYF.

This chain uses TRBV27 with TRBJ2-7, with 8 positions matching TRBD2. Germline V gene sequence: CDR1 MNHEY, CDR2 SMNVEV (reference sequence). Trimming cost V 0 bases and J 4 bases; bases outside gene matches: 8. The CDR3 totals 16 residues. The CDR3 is CASSLSSGVVWYEQYF. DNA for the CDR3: TGTGCCAGCAGTTTATCTAGCGGGGTGGTTTGGTACGAGCAGTACTTC.

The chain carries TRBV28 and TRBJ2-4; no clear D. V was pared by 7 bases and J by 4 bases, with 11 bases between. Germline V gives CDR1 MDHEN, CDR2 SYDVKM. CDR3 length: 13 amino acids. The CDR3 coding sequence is TGTGCCAGCACCCTAGTAGGTAAAAACATTCAGTACTTC. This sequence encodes CASTLVGKNIQYF.